The T cell receptor (beta chain) under discussion was sequenced for a study of blood T cell repertoires in COVID-19. This table comes from immunoSEQ multiplex PCR, and its TCRdb copy is limited to in-frame clones, with some not included. The profile shows 100,000 to 150,000 clones, around 81% of them singletons. This clone was seen a few times. The CDR3 length is 14 residues. Germline lookup yields CDR1 SGHVS and CDR2 FQNEAQ. V was clipped by 4 bases and J by 4 bases; unmatched bases: 3. Material for sequencing was peripheral blood. The chain combines TRBV7-8 with TRBJ2-3; 9 bases agree with TRBD1. The TCR comes from a man younger than 45 with COVID-19, enrolled during active disease. This CDR3 reads CASSSRTGADTQYF. The CDR3 region has the DNA TGTGCCAGCAGCTCCCGGACAGGGGCAGATACGCAGTATTTT.